This T cell receptor (beta chain) was documented in a study of PD-L1 blockade in urothelial cancer. Across the whole study: It was at some point between 2012 and 2014 that patients started atezolizumab at 1,200 mg intravenously every 3 weeks.

In regard to this clone: Its matching antigen is unknown.

Spiked synthetic TCR analogs estimated absolute template abundance per PCR. TCRdb's table, derived via immunoSEQ multiplex PCR, lists solely in-frame clones and lacks some. The table includes roughly 36,000 clones, about 89% detected once. The patients had locally advanced or metastatic urothelial carcinoma. The germline CDR1 and CDR2 sequences are SGHRS and YFSETQ. With 5 bases clipped from V and 3 bases from J, the junction kept 7 bases outside the gene matches. The CDR3 contains 14 residues. General study points: A below-median TCR clonality in blood before treatment predicted better survival.

V usage is TRBV5-1 and J usage is TRBJ1-2; 7 bases map to TRBD1. Here the sequenced sample was PBMCs, taken around atezolizumab (anti-PD-L1) treatment. The receptor comes from a man aged 55 to 70 with urothelial cancer. The CDR3 spells CASREEGAYYGYTF. DNA for the CDR3: TGCGCCAGCAGGGAGGAGGGGGCCTACTATGGCTACACCTTC.